The clone carrying this T cell receptor (beta chain) was detected only a few times. The data were taken from a study of blood T cell repertoires in COVID-19. Trimming at V came to 6 bases and at J to 0 bases, leaving 5 bases not matched to a gene. This CDR3 is 15 amino acids long. CDR1 and CDR2 from the germline V gene are SQVTM and ANQGSEA. Assay: immunoSEQ multiplex PCR; the TCRdb copy retains only in-frame clones and omits some. The sample gives approximately 200,000 clones, roughly three quarters of which show up once; 10% to 15% is in the top ten. The TCR comes from a woman aged 80 or over with COVID-19, enrolled during active disease. The material sequenced was peripheral blood. The chain is built from TRBV29-1 and TRBJ2-3, with 11 bases lining up with TRBD2. The CDR3 reads CSVRLAGLSTDTQYF. In nucleotides, the CDR3 is TGCAGCGTGCGACTAGCGGGGCTGAGCACAGATACGCAGTATTTT.